Described below is a single TCR beta chain sequence and its context. This sample was taken from a study of Ad26.COV2.S vaccination and SARS-CoV-2 variants. Generated by immunoSEQ multiplex PCR, the TCRdb table keeps only in-frame clones and is missing some. The table includes just over 350,000 clones, 80% to 90% detected once. Germline V gene sequence: CDR1 ENHRY, CDR2 SYGVKD. Trimming removed 1 base at V and 9 bases at J, with 9 bases between. CDR3 length: 12 residues. Regarding treatment: some 19 received Ad26.COV2.S at low or high dose, single or two shots; 5 received placebo; per-sample allocation not given. Each sample was drawn 63 days after the first injection (of vaccine or placebo). An adult of 18-55 years in Boston served as donor.

This specimen consisted of peripheral blood, obtained in a trial of Ad26.COV2.S vaccine versus placebo. The chain couples TRBV10-3 to TRBJ1-1; tentatively, D is TRBD1 (5 bases). The clonotype was recovered from a person between 18 and 60 years old who received the Ad26.COV2.S COVID-19 vaccine or a placebo. The CDR3 sequence is CAISELAGKAFF. CDR3 nucleotides: TGTGCCATCAGTGAGTTGGCAGGGAAAGCTTTCTTT.